The T cell receptor beta chain described here comes from a study of cytomegalovirus exposure and HLA in healthy donors (dated by TCRdb to about 2017). Some background on the complete study: An earlier analysis of several hundred of the donors reported 250 to 350 Gb of sequence data and about 100 million unique TCR beta sequences from about 200 million T cells. A later genetic analysis used genome-wide SNP genotypes for about three fifths of the 666 donors, treating that subset as a discovery cohort. A separate validation cohort of over 95 different subjects was used in addition to the approximately 700-subject first cohort. All discovery cohort repertoires had been generated using a single sequencing platform. The number of donors typed differed by locus, with about 629-640 for A, B, C, DRB1 and DQB1, about 500 for DQA1, nearly 610 for DPA1, and 450 to 480 for DPB1. Donor age, sex, ethnicity and CMV serostatus were collected together with the repertoire data. Of the roughly 400 genotyped donors, about 84% fell in the genetic ancestry cluster associated with self-reported Caucasian donors. Using immunosequencing, the study profiled T cell repertoires from fewer than 700 subjects and related those repertoires to cytomegalovirus serostatus. In the later analysis, no new phenotypic data were used to find candidate immune exposures; instead, reliance was placed on TCR beta sequences and their occurrence across donors. High-throughput TCR immunosequencing, statistical association of individual TCRs with disease status, and machine learning were combined to predict cytomegalovirus infection status. An early release covering approximately 600 HLA-typed donors comprised about 290 gigabases of sequencing data and tens of millions of unique TCR sequences. Among some 400 genotyped donors of the cohort, an average of approximately 240,000 unique TCR beta nucleotide sequences were sequenced per donor, around 20% of them non-productive. The study was designed to test whether signatures of past pathogen exposure could be identified by cataloging public T cell receptors. Because of strong linkage in the cohort, roughly five DR-DQ haplotypes were treated as single units for association and clustering. A later analysis re-analyzed previously published TCR beta repertoires from 550 to 700 donors and added high-resolution HLA genotyping to study TCR occurrence patterns. An earlier analysis of about 600 of the donors used high-throughput TCR beta sequencing to judge whether each TCR beta V gene segment behaved as functional or pseudogenic. HLA typing included class I and class II loci at four-digit resolution. The paper as a whole reports these results and caveats: The classifier was reported to diagnose cytomegalovirus status with high specificity and sensitivity in both the original cohort and the validation cohort. Compared with equally common non-associated chains, HLA-associated TCR beta chains in a later analysis were more clonally expanded and had lower generation probabilities. Compared with the roughly 720-donor mean, donors in an Asian-associated ancestry cluster had fewer N-insertions in productive TCRs, according to a later genetic analysis. Because HLA typing was missing for some donors at each locus, association tests included only the typed subset. A later analysis reported that several top co-occurrence clusters appeared linked to parvovirus B19, influenza, CMV and Epstein-Barr virus. A total of 150 to 200 TCR beta chains were listed by the study as associated with cytomegalovirus. The cohort was sequenced for TCR beta chains only, and without alpha or paired-chain data the features that could be detected were limited. A group of highly shared sequence variants was considered likely to be a technical artifact of the sequencing pipeline. Correlated functional status among segregating V segments might reflect linkage disequilibrium, but an unknown experimental factor could not be ruled out. A later analysis found that TCR association rates varied across HLA loci, with DRB1 alleles showing the most associated TCRs and HLA-C alleles the fewest. In a later analysis, most CMV-associated TCR beta chains were found to appear HLA-restricted, with HLA associations seemingly driven largely by CMV exposure. Across donors, most TCR sequences were observed very rarely, whereas some public TCRs were present in many individuals. When HLA alleles, especially DR and DQ, strongly co-occurred, TCR associations were difficult to assign to individual alleles. In a later analysis, 16,951 TCR beta sequences were associated with specific HLA alleles at a false discovery rate of 0.05. For the cohort, immune exposure information was limited to CMV serostatus. The authors suggested that the approach could potentially be extended to other disease states and immunological phenotypes. A further reported finding was that TCR beta sequences accurately predicted the HLA-A and HLA-B alleles for most subjects in the first cohort. Broadly in line with IMGT annotations, most TCR beta V segments showed up in productive rearrangements about 87% or about 30% of the time in an earlier analysis of 450 to 750 of the donors. V-gene and J-gene trimming of TCR beta chains was associated with a missense DCLRE1C variant in a later genetic analysis, and the association was replicated in an independent cohort. The presence/absence analyses assumed that sequencing depth was roughly uniform across donors, and that assumption may not be true. A few of the identified cytomegalovirus-associated TCR beta chains were confirmed in vitro to be specific for cytomegalovirus antigens. The earlier analysis of 587 of the donors excluded approximately 15 rarely observed V segments, including chromosome 9 orphons, because counts were too low.

As regards this clone: There is no known antigen for this receptor. Base qualities were left out, and no much larger clone turns up one base away.

The library was prepared using the immunoSEQ multiplex PCR assay. For the multiplex PCR, a mixture combining 60 forward primers for TCR Vbeta segments and 13 reverse primers for TCR Jbeta segments was used. The CDR3 region of rearranged TCR beta genes was amplified from genomic DNA by a multiplex PCR assay. Amplified TCR beta libraries were sequenced as 87-base-pair reads on the Illumina HiSeq System. In the original analysis: A later analysis tallied 75 million to 95 million unique TCR beta chains across the 650 to 750 repertoires, and approximately 9.9 million of those chains were shared by two or more donors. Raw reads were error-corrected and collapsed into unique sequences with a nearest-neighbor algorithm that merged closely related sequences to remove PCR and sequencing errors. To assign V, D and J gene segments, CDR3 sequences were aligned to IMGT reference sequences. For a sequence to be retained, at least a six-nucleotide match to both a V gene segment and a J gene segment was required. Rearrangements were classified as productive when the CDR3 lacked stop codons and remained in frame with V and J, and all other rearrangements were classified as non-productive. Following IMGT convention, CDR3 was defined as the stretch from the second conserved V-encoded cysteine up to the conserved J-encoded phenylalanine. In an earlier analysis of more than 550 of the donors, sequences lacking an unambiguous match to a single V gene segment were excluded. In an earlier analysis of approximately 590 of the donors, V segments were called functional above 56.7% productive rearrangements and were called segregating when the between-donor standard deviation exceeded 5%. A statistical classification framework was developed to diagnose cytomegalovirus status using the catalog of TCR beta chain sequences. V and J gene assignment, in a later analysis, came from comparing TCR nucleotide sequences with IMGT/GENE-DB human TR gene sequences. A later analysis assigned CDR3 sequences and most-parsimonious VDJ recombination scenarios with the TCRdist pipeline. In a later analysis, each TCR beta chain was defined by its CDR3 amino acid sequence together with its V-gene family, and reads lacking a unique V-gene family were excluded. A later analysis removed several hundred highly shared, low-generation-probability nucleotide sequences to deal with suspected cross-contamination and a sequencing artifact. A later analysis calculated a clonal expansion index for each public chain from normalized within-repertoire ranks of inferred template counts. A later analysis computed generation probabilities with a VDJ recombination model fitted to out-of-frame rearrangements, and checked the results against IGoR. In a later analysis, hypergeometric tests were used to score TCR-TCR, TCR-HLA and TCR-CMV co-occurrence, with a repertoire-size bias correction applied to TCR pairs. False discovery rates were estimated in a later analysis by permuting HLA or CMV assignments 20 times. A later analysis grouped co-occurring TCRs with DBSCAN, adding TCRdist sequence similarity when clustering within HLA-allele-positive subsets. Repertoires with fewer than 30,000 or more than 120,000 public chains, plus five repertoires with anomalous nucleotide sharing, were excluded from co-occurrence clustering. TCRdb's version of the immuneACCESS table is confined to in-frame rearrangements and falls short of the full clone set. An unresolved V gene accounts for under half of the shortfall where checked; the remainder is of unknown origin. Clonal size and the V and J genes are those of that table, whereas D and trimming came from the DNA. This sample comprises about 220,000 clones, about four fifths of them detected only once. 4.5% to 6% of the sample belongs to the ten largest clones.

The cohort comprised several hundred healthy bone marrow donors. All cohort members were sampled while nominally healthy, although unrecorded immune exposures were likely present. The donor tested CMV seropositive and was one of the 289 seropositive cohort members. Every donor gave a peripheral blood sample, and the peripheral blood mononuclear cells from that sample were used for TCR beta sequencing. The Qiagen DNeasy Blood Extraction Kit was used to extract genomic DNA from the blood cell samples. Material: PBMCs. The TCR was taken from a woman aged 40 to 50 in good health and CMV-seropositive.

The DNA sequence reads TGCGCCAGCAGCCAAGTAGGGGCGGCCTACGAGCAGTACTTC. Its protein is CASSQVGAAYEQYF. Recombination joined TRBV4-1 with TRBJ2-5; perhaps TRBD1 is the D gene, with 5 bases matching. TRBJ2-7 matches the DNA end more closely, so the J call is doubtful. Via the germline V gene, CDR1 is MGHRA and CDR2 YSYEKL. Including the terminal cysteine and phenylalanine, the CDR3 comprises 14 residues. The DNA shown is the 42-base CDR3, in frame from base 1.